Each of the 8 T cell receptor beta chains below was sequenced from the same sample in a study of blood T cell repertoires in COVID-19 (dated by TCRdb to 2018 to 2020). Library preparation was by the immunoSEQ multiplex PCR assay. TCRdb took this table from immuneACCESS and kept in-frame rearrangements with V and J called. Such tables lack part of the clones; where checked against another copy, unresolved V genes explain under half of the gap, and the rest is unexplained. This sample comprises a few hundred thousand clones, around 90% of them detected only once. The top ten clones comprise 0.8% to 1.3% of the sample. Sequences were obtained from peripheral blood. The receptors shown here come from a woman in her thirties or forties with COVID-19, enrolled during active disease.

The chain combines TRBV7-9 with TRBJ2-7; 7 nucleotides align to TRBD2. The length of the CDR3 is 13 residues. Germline V gives CDR1 SEHNR, CDR2 FQNEAQ (reference sequence). Germline trimming cut 5 bases from V and 5 bases from J; bases unmatched to any gene: 6. CDR3 nucleotides: TGTGCCAGCAGCCCGGGACTACCGAACGAGCAGTACTTC. Translating it yields CASSPGLPNEQYF.

This sequence joins TRBV4-3 and TRBJ2-7; maybe TRBD2 (6 bases). This CDR3 has 15 amino acids. Germline V gene data show CDR1 as LGHNA and CDR2 as YSLEER. V gave up 3 bases and J gave up 3 bases, with 15 bases separating them. The CDR3 loop is CASSQAGLGGYEQYF. The CDR3 coding sequence is TGCGCCAGCAGCCAGGCTGGTCTCGGGGGCTACGAGCAGTACTTC.

This clone was found once. This chain connects TRBV7-9 to TRBJ2-7; 9 nucleotides align to TRBD1. The CDR3 consists of 15 residues. V lost 5 bases and J lost 5; bases outside the gene matches: 10. In germline, CDR1 is SEHNR, CDR2 FQNEAQ (reference sequence). CDR3 residues: CASSVGYRGLHEQYF. The DNA of the CDR3 is TGTGCCAGCAGCGTGGGGTACAGGGGGCTCCACGAGCAGTACTTC.

This clone was recorded once. This chain joins TRBV7-2 and TRBJ2-4, with 11 positions matching TRBD2. The trim removed 4 bases at V and 6 bases at J, leaving 5 bases unmatched. Per the germline V gene, CDR1 is SGHTA and CDR2 is FQGNSA. The CDR3 is 15 residues long. CDR3 region: CASSSRLAGRNIQYF. CDR3 in DNA: TGTGCCAGCAGCTCCCGACTAGCGGGGAGAAACATTCAGTACTTC.

The chain employs TRBV29-1 and TRBJ2-1; D is perhaps TRBD1 (5 bases). Per germline, CDR1 SQVTM and CDR2 ANQGSEA. Trimming took off 0 bases at V and 1 base at J, with 10 bases between the two ends. The CDR3 is 15 residues long. CDR3 region: CSVEDRVGSYNEQFF. CDR3 DNA: TGCAGCGTTGAAGACAGGGTGGGTTCCTACAATGAGCAGTTCTTC.

V usage is TRBV5-8 and J usage is TRBJ1-6; D is possibly TRBD1 (5 bases). V was pared by 1 base and J by 12 bases, with 11 bases between. The germline V gene has CDR1 SGHTS and CDR2 YDEGEE. The CDR3 sequence is 13 residues long. The CDR3 protein is CASSLQGIRPLHF. CDR3 coding DNA: TGTGCCAGCAGCTTGCAGGGAATTCGACCCCTCCACTTT.

The rearrangement links TRBV29-1 to TRBJ1-2, with TRBD1 matching 7 bases. V lost 6 bases and J lost 6; bases outside the gene matches: 4. CDR3 size: 11 residues. The germline V gene encodes CDR1 SQVTM and CDR2 ANQGSEA. The CDR3 loop reads CSVKGAHGYTF. The CDR3 DNA follows: TGCAGCGTAAAGGGGGCGCATGGCTACACCTTC.

This chain links TRBV9 with TRBJ2-7, with D perhaps TRBD1 (6 bases). Germline CDR1 reads SGDLS; CDR2 reads YYNGEE. V dropped 2 bases and J dropped 6 bases, with 15 bases sitting between them. The CDR3 has 14 residues. CDR3 nucleotide sequence: TGTGCCAGCAGCGTGAGTGGGGGCGGAGGCGAGCAGTACTTC. Translated: CASSVSGGGGEQYF.